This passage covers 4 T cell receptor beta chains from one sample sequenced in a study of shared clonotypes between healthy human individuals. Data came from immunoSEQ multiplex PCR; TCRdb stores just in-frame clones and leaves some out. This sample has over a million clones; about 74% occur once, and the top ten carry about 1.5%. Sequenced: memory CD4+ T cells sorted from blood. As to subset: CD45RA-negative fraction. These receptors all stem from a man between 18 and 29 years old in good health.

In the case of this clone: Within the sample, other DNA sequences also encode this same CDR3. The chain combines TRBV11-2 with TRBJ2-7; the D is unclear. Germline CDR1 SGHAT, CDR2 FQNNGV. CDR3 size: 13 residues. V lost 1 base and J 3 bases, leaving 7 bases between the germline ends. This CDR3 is CASSLGAIYEQYF. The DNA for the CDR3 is TGTGCCAGCAGCTTAGGAGCGATCTACGAGCAGTACTTC.

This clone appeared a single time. The CDR3 protein is CASTQWGAGPYEQYF. As DNA, the CDR3 is TGTGCCAGCACCCAATGGGGAGCGGGACCCTACGAGCAGTACTTC. The chain carries TRBV6-6 and TRBJ2-7, with TRBD2 matching over 7 bases. J gave up 2 bases and V 7 bases, and 11 bases lay outside the gene matches. Germline V CDR1 and CDR2: MNHNY, SVGAGI (reference sequence). The CDR3 is 15 residues long.

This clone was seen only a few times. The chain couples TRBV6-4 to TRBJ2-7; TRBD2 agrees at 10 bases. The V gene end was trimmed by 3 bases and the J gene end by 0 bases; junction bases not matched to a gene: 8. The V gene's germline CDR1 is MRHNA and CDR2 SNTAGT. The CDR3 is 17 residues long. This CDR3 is CASSELLAGIPSYEQYF. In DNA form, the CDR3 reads TGTGCCAGCAGTGAATTACTAGCGGGGATTCCCTCCTACGAGCAGTACTTC.

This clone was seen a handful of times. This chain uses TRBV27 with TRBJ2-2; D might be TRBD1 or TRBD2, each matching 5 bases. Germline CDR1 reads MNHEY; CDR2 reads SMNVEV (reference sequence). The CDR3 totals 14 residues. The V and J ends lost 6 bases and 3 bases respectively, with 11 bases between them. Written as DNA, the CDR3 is TGTGCCAGCAGCGGGACCAGGGACACCGGGGAGCTGTTTTTT. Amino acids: CASSGTRDTGELFF.